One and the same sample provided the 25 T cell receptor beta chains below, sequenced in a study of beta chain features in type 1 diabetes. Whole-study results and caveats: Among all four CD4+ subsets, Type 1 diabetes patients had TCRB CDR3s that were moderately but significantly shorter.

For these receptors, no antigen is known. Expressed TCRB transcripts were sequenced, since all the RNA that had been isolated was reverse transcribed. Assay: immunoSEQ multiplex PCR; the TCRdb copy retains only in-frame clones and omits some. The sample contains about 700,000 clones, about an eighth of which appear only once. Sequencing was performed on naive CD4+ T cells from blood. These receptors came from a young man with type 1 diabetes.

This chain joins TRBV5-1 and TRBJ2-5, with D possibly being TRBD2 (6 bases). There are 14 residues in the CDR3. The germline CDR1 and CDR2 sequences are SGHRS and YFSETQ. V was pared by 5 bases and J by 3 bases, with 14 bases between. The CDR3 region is CASSGGAVEETQYF. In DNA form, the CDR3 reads TGCGCCAGCAGTGGAGGGGCGGTGGAAGAGACCCAGTACTTC.

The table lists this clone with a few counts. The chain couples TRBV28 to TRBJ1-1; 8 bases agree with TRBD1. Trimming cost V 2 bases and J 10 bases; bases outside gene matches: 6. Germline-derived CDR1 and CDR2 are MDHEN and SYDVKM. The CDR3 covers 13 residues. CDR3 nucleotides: TGTGCCAGCAGTTTACCCGGACAGGGAGGAGCTTTCTTT. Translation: CASSLPGQGGAFF.

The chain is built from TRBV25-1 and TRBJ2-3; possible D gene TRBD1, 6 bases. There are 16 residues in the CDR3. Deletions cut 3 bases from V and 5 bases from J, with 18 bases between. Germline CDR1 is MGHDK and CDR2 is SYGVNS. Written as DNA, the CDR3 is TGTGCCAGCAGTGATAGTGGTGCAGGGGCTGGAGATACGCAGTATTTT. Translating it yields CASSDSGAGAGDTQYF.

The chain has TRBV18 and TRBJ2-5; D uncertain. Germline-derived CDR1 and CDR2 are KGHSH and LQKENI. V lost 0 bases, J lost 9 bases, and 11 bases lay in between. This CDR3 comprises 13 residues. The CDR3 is CASSPPRVTSQYF. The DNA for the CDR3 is TGTGCCAGCTCACCACCCCGGGTAACGTCCCAGTACTTC.

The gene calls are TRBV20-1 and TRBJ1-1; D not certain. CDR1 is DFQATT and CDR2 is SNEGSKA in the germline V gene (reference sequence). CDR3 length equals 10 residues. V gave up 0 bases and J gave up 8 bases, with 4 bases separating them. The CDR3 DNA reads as TGCAGTGCTAGAGAAACCGAAGCTTTCTTT. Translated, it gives CSARETEAFF.

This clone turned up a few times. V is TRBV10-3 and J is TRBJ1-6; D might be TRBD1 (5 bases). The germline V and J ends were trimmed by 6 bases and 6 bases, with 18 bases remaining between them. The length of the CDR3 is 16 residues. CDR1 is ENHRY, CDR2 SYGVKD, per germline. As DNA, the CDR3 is TGTGCCATCAGCGCTCAGGACGGTGGGGGTAATTCACCCCTCCACTTT. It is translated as CAISAQDGGGNSPLHF.

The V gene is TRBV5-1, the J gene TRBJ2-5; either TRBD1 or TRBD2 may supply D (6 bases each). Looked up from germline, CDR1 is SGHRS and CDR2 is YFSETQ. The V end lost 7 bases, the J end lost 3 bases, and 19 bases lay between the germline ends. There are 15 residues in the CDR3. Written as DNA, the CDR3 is TGCGCCAGCCGCACGGGGGCGAGAGAGGAAGAGACCCAGTACTTC. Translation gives CASRTGAREEETQYF.

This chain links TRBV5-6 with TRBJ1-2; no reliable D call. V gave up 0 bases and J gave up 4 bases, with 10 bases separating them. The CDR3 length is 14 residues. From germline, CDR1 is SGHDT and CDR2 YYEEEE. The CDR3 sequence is CASSLARTLYGYTF. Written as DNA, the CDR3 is TGTGCCAGCAGCTTGGCCAGGACTCTCTATGGCTACACCTTC.

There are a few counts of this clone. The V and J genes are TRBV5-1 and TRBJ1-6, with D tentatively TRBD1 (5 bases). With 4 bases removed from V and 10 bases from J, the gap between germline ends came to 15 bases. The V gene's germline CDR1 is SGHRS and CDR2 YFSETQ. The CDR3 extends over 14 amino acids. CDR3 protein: CASSPGPEGSPLHF. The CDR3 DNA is TGCGCCAGCAGCCCGGGACCTGAGGGGTCACCCCTCCACTTT.

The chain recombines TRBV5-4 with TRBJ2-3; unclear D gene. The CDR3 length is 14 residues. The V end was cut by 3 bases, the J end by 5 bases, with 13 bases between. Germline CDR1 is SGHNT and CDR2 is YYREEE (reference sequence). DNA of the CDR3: TGTGCCAGCAGCTCTCGCCATTTGGAAGATACGCAGTATTTT. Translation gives CASSSRHLEDTQYF.

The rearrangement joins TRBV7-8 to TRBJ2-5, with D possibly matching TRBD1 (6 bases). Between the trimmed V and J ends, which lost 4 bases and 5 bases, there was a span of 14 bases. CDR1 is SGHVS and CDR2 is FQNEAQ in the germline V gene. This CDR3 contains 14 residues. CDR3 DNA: TGTGCCAGCAGCTGGGGGCCCGCCTGGGAGACCCAGTACTTC. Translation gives CASSWGPAWETQYF. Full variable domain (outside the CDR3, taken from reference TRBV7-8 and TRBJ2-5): GAGVSQSPRYKVAKRGQDVALRCDPISGHVSLFWYQQALGQGPEFLTYFQNEAQLDKSGLPSDRFFAERPEGSVSTLKIQRTQQEDSAVYLCASSWGPAWETQYFGPGTRLLVL.

The CDR3, as DNA: TGCAGCGTTGAAGCGGACAGGGGCTATGGCTACACCTTC. Its protein product is CSVEADRGYGYTF. The V call is TRBV29-1, the J call TRBJ1-2, with 9 bases that match TRBD1. CDR1 is SQVTM, CDR2 ANQGSEA, per germline. The CDR3 contains 13 residues. V lost 1 base, J lost 4 bases, and 1 base stayed unmatched.

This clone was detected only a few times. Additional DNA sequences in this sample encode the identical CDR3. CDR3 sequence (DNA): TGCAGCGTTGAAGGACCGGCGGGCGCGAACACTGAAGCTTTCTTT. Its translation: CSVEGPAGANTEAFF. V is TRBV29-1 and J is TRBJ1-1; D unclear. Per germline, CDR1 SQVTM and CDR2 ANQGSEA. V was shortened by 1 base and J by 1 base, with 13 bases between the two germline ends. This CDR3 is 15 amino acids long.

Here the CDR3 reads CAIRDSNNSPLHF. In nucleotides, the CDR3 is TGTGCCATCAGGGACAGTAATAATTCACCCCTCCACTTT. The V gene is TRBV10-3, the J gene TRBJ1-6; a weak D match, TRBD1 (6 bases). V was shortened by 6 bases and J by 5 bases, with 8 bases between the two germline ends. Germline CDR1 is ENHRY and CDR2 is SYGVKD. This CDR3 has 13 residues.

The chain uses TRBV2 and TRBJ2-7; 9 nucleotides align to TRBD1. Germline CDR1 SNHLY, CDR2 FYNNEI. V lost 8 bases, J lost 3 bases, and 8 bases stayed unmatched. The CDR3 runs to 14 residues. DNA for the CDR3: TGTGCCAGCGAGGGACAGGGTGTTCTCTACGAGCAGTACTTC. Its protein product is CASEGQGVLYEQYF.

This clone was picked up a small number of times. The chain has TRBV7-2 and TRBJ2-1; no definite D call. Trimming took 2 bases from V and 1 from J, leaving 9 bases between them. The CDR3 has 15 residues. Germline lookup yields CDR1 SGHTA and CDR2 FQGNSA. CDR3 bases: TGTGCCAGCAGCTTATATTACAGTTCCTACAATGAGCAGTTCTTC. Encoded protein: CASSLYYSSYNEQFF.

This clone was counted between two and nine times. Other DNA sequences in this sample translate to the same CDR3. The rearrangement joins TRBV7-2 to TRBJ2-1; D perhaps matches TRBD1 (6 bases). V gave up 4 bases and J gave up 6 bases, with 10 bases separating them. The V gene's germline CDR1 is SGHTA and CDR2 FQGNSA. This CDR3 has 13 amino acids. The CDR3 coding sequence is TGTGCCAGCAGCTCCGGACAGACCAATGAGCAGTTCTTC. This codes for CASSSGQTNEQFF. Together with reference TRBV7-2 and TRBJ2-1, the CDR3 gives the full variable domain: GAGVSQSPSNKVTEKGKDVELRCDPISGHTALYWYRQSLGQGLEFLIYFQGNSAPDKSGLPSDRFSAERTGGSVSTLTIQRTQQEDSAVYLCASSSGQTNEQFFGPGTRLTVL.

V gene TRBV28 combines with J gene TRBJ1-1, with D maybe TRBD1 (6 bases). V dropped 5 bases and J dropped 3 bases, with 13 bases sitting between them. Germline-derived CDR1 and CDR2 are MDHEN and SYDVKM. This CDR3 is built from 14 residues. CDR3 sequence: CASSPPDRHTEAFF. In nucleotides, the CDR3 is TGTGCCAGCAGTCCCCCCGACAGGCACACTGAAGCTTTCTTT.

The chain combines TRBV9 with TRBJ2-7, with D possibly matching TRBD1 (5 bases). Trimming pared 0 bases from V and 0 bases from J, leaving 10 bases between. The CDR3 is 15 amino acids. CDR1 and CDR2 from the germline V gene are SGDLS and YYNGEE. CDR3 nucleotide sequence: TGTGCCAGCAGCGTAGGCCCCAGGGTCTCCTACGAGCAGTACTTC. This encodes CASSVGPRVSYEQYF.

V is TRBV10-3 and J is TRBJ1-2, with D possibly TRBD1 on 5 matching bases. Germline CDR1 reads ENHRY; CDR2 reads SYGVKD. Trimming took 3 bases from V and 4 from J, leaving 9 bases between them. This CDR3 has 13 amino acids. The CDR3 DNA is TGTGCCATCAGTGAAGTAGACAGCTATGGCTACACCTTC. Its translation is CAISEVDSYGYTF.

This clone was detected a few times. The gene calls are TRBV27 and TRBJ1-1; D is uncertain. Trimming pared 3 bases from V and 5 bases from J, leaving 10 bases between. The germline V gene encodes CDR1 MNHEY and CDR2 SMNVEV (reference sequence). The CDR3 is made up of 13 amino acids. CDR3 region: CASSFSGKTEAFF. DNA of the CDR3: TGTGCCAGCAGTTTTTCGGGGAAGACTGAAGCTTTCTTT.

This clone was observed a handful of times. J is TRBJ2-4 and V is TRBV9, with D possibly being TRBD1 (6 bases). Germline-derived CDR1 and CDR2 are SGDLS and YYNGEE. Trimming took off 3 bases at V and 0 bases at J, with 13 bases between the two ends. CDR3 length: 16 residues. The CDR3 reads CASSEGHSLAKNIQYF. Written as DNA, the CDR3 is TGTGCCAGCAGCGAGGGACACTCTTTAGCCAAAAACATTCAGTACTTC.

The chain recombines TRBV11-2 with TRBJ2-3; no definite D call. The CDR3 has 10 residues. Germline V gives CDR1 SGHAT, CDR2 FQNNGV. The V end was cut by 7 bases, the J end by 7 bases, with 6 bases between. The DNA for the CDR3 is TGTGCCAGCAAGGAAAATACGCAGTATTTT. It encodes CASKENTQYF.

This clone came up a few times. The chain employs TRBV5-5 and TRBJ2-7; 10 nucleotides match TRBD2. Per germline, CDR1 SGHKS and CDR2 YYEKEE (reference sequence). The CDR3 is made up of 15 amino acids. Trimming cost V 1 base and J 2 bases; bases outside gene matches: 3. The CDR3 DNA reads TGTGCCAGCAGCTTGCGCCTAGCGGGGGCCTACGAGCAGTACTTC. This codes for CASSLRLAGAYEQYF.

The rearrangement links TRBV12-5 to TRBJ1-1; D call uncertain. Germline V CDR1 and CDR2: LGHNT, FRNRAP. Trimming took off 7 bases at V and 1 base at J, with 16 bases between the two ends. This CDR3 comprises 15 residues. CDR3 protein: CASAPSGVANTEAFF. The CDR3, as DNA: TGTGCTAGTGCCCCCTCAGGAGTGGCGAACACTGAAGCTTTCTTT.